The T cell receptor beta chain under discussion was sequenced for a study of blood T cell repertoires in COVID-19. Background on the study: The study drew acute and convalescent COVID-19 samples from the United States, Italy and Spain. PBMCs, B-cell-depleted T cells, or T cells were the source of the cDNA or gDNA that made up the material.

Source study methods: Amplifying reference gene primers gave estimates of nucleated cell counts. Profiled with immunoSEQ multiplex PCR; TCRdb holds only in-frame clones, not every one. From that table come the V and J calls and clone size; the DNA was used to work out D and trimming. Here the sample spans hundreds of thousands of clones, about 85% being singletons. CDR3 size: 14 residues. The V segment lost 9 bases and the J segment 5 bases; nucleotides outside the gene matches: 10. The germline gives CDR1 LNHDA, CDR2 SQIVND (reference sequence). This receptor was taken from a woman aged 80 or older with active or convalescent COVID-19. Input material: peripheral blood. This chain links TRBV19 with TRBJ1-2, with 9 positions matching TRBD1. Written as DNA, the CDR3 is TGTGCCAGCCGAGGCCCGGGACAGGGTTATGGCTACACCTTC. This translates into CASRGPGQGYGYTF.